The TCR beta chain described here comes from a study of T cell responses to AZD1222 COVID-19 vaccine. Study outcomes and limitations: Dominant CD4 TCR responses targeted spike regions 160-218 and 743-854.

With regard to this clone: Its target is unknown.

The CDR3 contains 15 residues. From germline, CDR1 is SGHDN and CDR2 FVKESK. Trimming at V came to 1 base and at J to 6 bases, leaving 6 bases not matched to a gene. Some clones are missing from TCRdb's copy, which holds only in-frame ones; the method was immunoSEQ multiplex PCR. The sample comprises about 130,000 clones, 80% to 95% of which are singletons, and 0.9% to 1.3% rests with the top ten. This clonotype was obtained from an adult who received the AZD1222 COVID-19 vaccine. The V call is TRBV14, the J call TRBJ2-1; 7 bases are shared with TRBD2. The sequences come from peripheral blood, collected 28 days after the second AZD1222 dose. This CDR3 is CASSQAQPGGNEQFF. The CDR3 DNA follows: TGTGCCAGCAGCCAAGCACAGCCGGGGGGCAATGAGCAGTTCTTC.